One sample yielded the 14 T cell receptor beta chains listed below, sequenced in a study of cytomegalovirus exposure and HLA in healthy donors. The study ran its PCR with 60 Vbeta and 13 Jbeta primers. Repertoires were generated with immunoSEQ multiplex PCR, while TCRdb's copy carries only in-frame clones and drops some. The repertoire includes roughly 45,000 clones, approximately 57% of them detected once, and about 12% sits in the top ten. The sequencing input was PBMCs. The receptors originated from a man in his sixties in good health and CMV-seropositive.

The V call is TRBV30, the J call TRBJ1-2, with a tentative D call TRBD1 (6 bases). V was pared by 3 bases and J by 0 bases, with 11 bases between. The CDR3 extends over 14 amino acids. Germline CDR1 and CDR2: GTSNPN and SVGIG (reference sequence). This chain's CDR3 is CAWSLDRTNYGYTF. In nucleotides, the CDR3 is TGTGCCTGGAGCTTGGACAGAACTAACTATGGCTACACCTTC.

The chain has TRBV11-3 and TRBJ2-1, with D unclear. The CDR3 has 13 residues. Between the trimmed V and J ends, which lost 2 bases and 9 bases, there was a span of 11 bases. Germline loops: CDR1 SGHNT, CDR2 YENEEA. CDR3 DNA: TGTGCCAGCAGCTTAAACACGTTCAGTGAGCAGTTCTTC. It translates to CASSLNTFSEQFF.

The CDR3 spells CASSLSPAGNYGYTF. CDR3 bases: TGCGCCAGCAGCTTGTCCCCAGCAGGCAACTATGGCTACACCTTC. This sequence joins TRBV5-1 and TRBJ1-2; D uncertain. Looked up from germline, CDR1 is SGHRS and CDR2 is YFSETQ. The CDR3 contains 15 residues. Trimming cost V 1 base and J 2 bases, with 12 bases left between them.

The chain employs TRBV27 and TRBJ1-1; D may be TRBD1 (6 bases). The CDR3 contains 14 residues. Germline loops: CDR1 MNHEY, CDR2 SMNVEV (reference sequence). V shed 4 bases and J shed 0 bases, with 9 bases lying between them. CDR3 amino acids: CASSYDRLNTEAFF. The DNA of the CDR3 is TGTGCCAGCAGTTACGACAGGTTGAACACTGAAGCTTTCTTT.

This sequence joins TRBV19 and TRBJ1-4, with TRBD1 identical over 10 bases. Germline V CDR1 and CDR2: LNHDA, SQIVND (reference sequence). Trimming cost V 5 bases and J 7 bases; bases outside gene matches: 7. This CDR3 is built from 15 residues. The CDR3 protein is CASSPPDRGIEKLFF. As DNA, the CDR3 is TGTGCCAGTAGTCCGCCGGACAGGGGGATTGAAAAACTGTTTTTT. The full variable domain, with the rest looked up from reference TRBV19 and TRBJ1-4, is DGGITQSPKYLFRKEGQNVTLSCEQNLNHDAMYWYRQDPGQGLRLIYYSQIVNDFQKGDIAEGYSVSREKKESFPLTVTSAQKNPTAFYLCASSPPDRGIEKLFFGSGTQLSVL.

In its sample, this clone ranks as medium-sized. This chain links TRBV11-2 with TRBJ1-3; D may be TRBD1 (6 bases). With 5 bases removed from V and 0 bases from J, the gap between germline ends came to 17 bases. Germline V lookup: CDR1 SGHAT, CDR2 FQNNGV. The CDR3 runs 17 residues. CDR3 region: CASSTLTGQRSGNTIYF. The CDR3, as DNA: TGTGCCAGCAGCACCTTAACGGGACAACGCTCTGGAAACACCATATATTTT.

In the case of this clone: Other DNA variants within this sample encode the same CDR3. The chain recombines TRBV13 with TRBJ2-6; perhaps TRBD2 as D (6 bases). Germline CDR1 is PRHDT and CDR2 is FYEKMQ (reference sequence). The ends were cut back, 5 bases at V and 2 bases at J, with 10 bases in the middle. The CDR3 has 15 residues. CDR3 sequence reads: CASSPGDPGANVLTF. The CDR3, as DNA: TGTGCCAGCAGCCCGGGGGATCCTGGGGCCAACGTCCTGACTTTC.

The V gene is TRBV11-2, the J gene TRBJ2-7; D may be TRBD1 (6 bases). Germline V gives CDR1 SGHAT, CDR2 FQNNGV. V was pared by 2 bases and J by 4 bases, with 9 bases between. CDR3 length equals 13 residues. The CDR3 coding sequence is TGTGCCAGCAGCTTAACACAGGGTTACGAGCAGTACTTC. Encoded protein: CASSLTQGYEQYF.

The V call is TRBV28, the J call TRBJ2-1, with D possibly TRBD2 on 6 matching bases. CDR1 is MDHEN and CDR2 is SYDVKM in the germline V gene. V was trimmed by 4 bases and J by 9 bases, leaving 28 bases between them. This CDR3 has 18 residues. The CDR3 region has the DNA TGTGCCAGCAGTTCCTCACGGAGGGTATCATACCCTTCAGGTGAGCAGTTCTTC. Its protein product is CASSSSRRVSYPSGEQFF.

This chain joins TRBV5-1 and TRBJ2-6; no clear D gene. The CDR3 runs 15 residues. CDR1 SGHRS and CDR2 YFSETQ come from the germline V gene. Trimming cost V 4 bases and J 8 bases, with 16 bases left between them. Written as DNA, the CDR3 is TGCGCCAGCAGCGCCTCGACATATACGACCAACGTCCTGACTTTC. Translating it yields CASSASTYTTNVLTF.

The chain recombines TRBV7-2 with TRBJ2-1; the match to TRBD2 covers 11 bases. V dropped 5 bases and J dropped 2; count of bases not matched to a gene: 2. The CDR3 is 15 amino acids. The V gene's germline CDR1 is SGHTA and CDR2 FQGNSA. CDR3 in amino acids: CASSPTSGAYNEQFF. As DNA, the CDR3 is TGTGCCAGCAGCCCGACTAGCGGGGCCTACAATGAGCAGTTCTTC. The complete variable domain, with remaining parts taken from reference TRBV7-2 and TRBJ2-1, reads GAGVSQSPSNKVTEKGKDVELRCDPISGHTALYWYRQSLGQGLEFLIYFQGNSAPDKSGLPSDRFSAERTGGSVSTLTIQRTQQEDSAVYLCASSPTSGAYNEQFFGPGTRLTVL.

The chain combines TRBV7-9 with TRBJ2-6; tentative D call: TRBD1 (6 bases). V was trimmed by 5 bases and J by 9 bases, leaving 11 bases between them. Per the germline V gene, CDR1 is SEHNR and CDR2 is FQNEAQ (reference sequence). This CDR3 has 13 amino acids. CDR3 nucleotides: TGTGCCAGCAGCCAACAGGGAGACAACGTCCTGACTTTC. Translation gives CASSQQGDNVLTF.

This chain connects TRBV19 to TRBJ1-1; D call uncertain. V was clipped by 4 bases and J by 5 bases, with 20 bases between them. The CDR3 sequence is 16 residues long. Per the germline V gene, CDR1 is LNHDA and CDR2 is SQIVND (reference sequence). For the CDR3, the DNA is TGTGCCAGTAGTACAAATCCGGCCCCGACAAGAACTGAAGCTTTCTTT. Its protein is CASSTNPAPTRTEAFF.

The chain uses TRBV4-1 and TRBJ2-5, with TRBD1 identical over 7 bases. The CDR3 is 16 amino acids. Germline V gives CDR1 MGHRA, CDR2 YSYEKL. Trimming removed 3 bases from V and 3 bases from J; junction bases left unmatched: 10. The CDR3 sequence is CASSHPGDSWKETQYF. For the CDR3, the DNA is TGCGCCAGCAGCCATCCCGGGGACAGTTGGAAAGAGACCCAGTACTTC.